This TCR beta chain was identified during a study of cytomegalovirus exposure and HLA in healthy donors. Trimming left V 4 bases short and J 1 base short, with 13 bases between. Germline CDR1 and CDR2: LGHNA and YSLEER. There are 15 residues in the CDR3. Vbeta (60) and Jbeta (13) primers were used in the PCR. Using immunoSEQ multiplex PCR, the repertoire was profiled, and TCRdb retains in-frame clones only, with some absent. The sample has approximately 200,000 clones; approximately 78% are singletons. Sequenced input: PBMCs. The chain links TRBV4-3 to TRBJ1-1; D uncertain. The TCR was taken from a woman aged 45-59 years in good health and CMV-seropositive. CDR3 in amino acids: CASSLRTPTNTEAFF. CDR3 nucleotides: TGCGCCAGCAGCCTCCGAACACCCACGAACACTGAAGCTTTCTTT.